Presented here are 20 T cell receptor beta chains from one specimen sequenced in a study of T cells in localized non-small cell lung cancer. Some clones are missing from TCRdb's copy, which holds only in-frame ones; the method was immunoSEQ multiplex PCR. The sample has 50,000 to 65,000 clones, over 60% seen once. Source: PBMCs, taken before any cancer treatment. Every receptor here comes from a woman aged 40-69 years with stage II lung adenocarcinoma.

The chain has TRBV7-2 and TRBJ2-1; D gene uncertain. V lost 5 bases and J lost 2, with 16 bases in between. Germline values: CDR1 SGHTA, CDR2 FQGNSA. The CDR3 is made up of 16 amino acids. In DNA, the CDR3 is TGTGCCAGCAGCGAATTTACTTCCGAGCCCTACAATGAGCAGTTCTTC. Translated, it gives CASSEFTSEPYNEQFF.

This clone was found a few times. The genes are TRBV2 and TRBJ1-1; tentatively, D is TRBD1 (5 bases). Trimming stripped 5 bases from V and 0 bases from J, with 7 bases between. The CDR3 has 13 amino acids. Germline V lookup: CDR1 SNHLY, CDR2 FYNNEI. The CDR3 coding sequence is TGTGCCAGCAGTCAGGGCCTGAACACTGAAGCTTTCTTT. It yields the protein CASSQGLNTEAFF.

To note about this clone: The sample carries other DNA sequences with the same CDR3. The rearrangement links TRBV7-9 to TRBJ1-2, with a weak D call TRBD1 (5 bases). The CDR3 contains 12 residues. Germline values: CDR1 SEHNR, CDR2 FQNEAQ (reference sequence). Deletions cut 6 bases from V and 2 bases from J, with 7 bases between. CDR3 sequence (DNA): TGTGCCAGCAGTACAGGCAACTATGGCTACACCTTC. Translated, it gives CASSTGNYGYTF.

CDR3 sequence (DNA): TGTGCCAGCAGCTGGAGGGGTGGTGAAGCTTTCTTT. It translates to CASSWRGGEAFF. The gene calls are TRBV5-4 and TRBJ1-1; D might be TRBD1 (5 bases). The germline V gene has CDR1 SGHNT and CDR2 YYREEE (reference sequence). The CDR3 covers 12 residues. V was trimmed by 3 bases and J by 7 bases, leaving 10 bases between them.

The genes are TRBV6-5 and TRBJ1-1; 10 bases match TRBD1. Germline-derived CDR1 and CDR2 are MNHEY and SVGAGI. There are 14 residues in the CDR3. V dropped 6 bases and J dropped 6; count of bases not matched to a gene: 7. The CDR3 bases are TGTGCCAGCAGCCTGACAGGGGGCATCGCTGAAGCTTTCTTT. Translating gives CASSLTGGIAEAFF.

The chain couples TRBV7-3 to TRBJ2-7, with D hard to call. CDR1 is SGHTA and CDR2 is FQGTGA in the germline V gene. The V end lost 5 bases, the J end lost 0 bases, and 11 bases lay between the germline ends. The CDR3 has 14 amino acids. The CDR3 region has the DNA TGTGCCAGCAGCCTCGGCCCTAGCTCCTACGAGCAGTACTTC. This translates into CASSLGPSSYEQYF.

The V and J genes are TRBV6-5 and TRBJ2-1, with D perhaps matching TRBD1 or TRBD2 (5 bases each). This CDR3 is built from 15 residues. The V end was cut by 6 bases, the J end by 9 bases, with 21 bases between. Germline values: CDR1 MNHEY, CDR2 SVGAGI. This chain's CDR3 is CASREGRVLSGEQFF. The CDR3 region has the DNA TGTGCCAGCAGAGAGGGCAGGGTCCTTTCGGGTGAGCAGTTCTTC.

The chain carries TRBV29-1 and TRBJ2-1; D is ambiguous. Germline V CDR1 and CDR2: SQVTM, ANQGSEA. The V end was cut by 5 bases, the J end by 0 bases, with 8 bases between. The CDR3 consists of 13 residues. The CDR3 region has the DNA TGCAGCGTTTGGACGTACTCCTACAATGAGCAGTTCTTC. It codes for CSVWTYSYNEQFF.

V usage is TRBV7-9 and J usage is TRBJ2-2; D is uncertain. The CDR3 extends over 15 amino acids. V was clipped by 2 bases and J by 4 bases, with 11 bases between them. CDR1 and CDR2 (germline): SEHNR, FQNEAQ (reference sequence). Here the CDR3 DNA reads TGTGCCAGCAGCTTAAGTGGGGTTGGCACCGGGGAGCTGTTTTTT. Translated, it gives CASSLSGVGTGELFF.

V and J are TRBV27 and TRBJ2-7; 10 nucleotides agree with TRBD1. Germline lookup yields CDR1 MNHEY and CDR2 SMNVEV (reference sequence). V lost 4 bases, J lost 3 bases, and 3 bases stayed unmatched. The CDR3 sequence is 14 residues long. CDR3 nucleotides: TGTGCCAGCAGTTCGGGACAGGGGCGCTACGAGCAGTACTTC. Amino acid sequence: CASSSGQGRYEQYF.

The V call is TRBV2, the J call TRBJ2-1, with a weak D call TRBD1 (6 bases). V was trimmed by 6 bases and J by 3 bases, leaving 12 bases between them. Germline-derived CDR1 and CDR2 are SNHLY and FYNNEI. The CDR3 covers 14 residues. The CDR3 spells CASSDRSYYNEQFF. DNA of the CDR3: TGTGCCAGCAGCGACAGGAGTTACTACAATGAGCAGTTCTTC.

The V gene is TRBV18, the J gene TRBJ1-1, with 8 bases identical to TRBD1. The CDR3 sequence is 14 residues long. From germline, CDR1 is KGHSH and CDR2 LQKENI. V shed 4 bases, J shed 1 base, and the junction held 2 bases outside the gene matches. CDR3 coding DNA: TGTGCCAGCTCACGAGACAGGGGGAACACTGAAGCTTTCTTT. As protein: CASSRDRGNTEAFF.

This clone was detected only once. This chain uses TRBV7-9 with TRBJ2-3, with 9 nucleotides matching TRBD1. After removal of 6 bases from V and 0 bases from J, the junction contained 7 bases not matched to a gene. The CDR3 sequence is 16 residues long. Per germline, CDR1 SEHNR and CDR2 FQNEAQ (reference sequence). CDR3 protein: CASRRTGVISTDTQYF. In nucleotides, the CDR3 is TGTGCCAGCAGAAGGACAGGGGTAATTAGCACAGATACGCAGTATTTT.

This clone was detected a few times. J is TRBJ1-2 and V is TRBV4-1; D not certain. CDR3 length equals 13 residues. The germline V gene has CDR1 MGHRA and CDR2 YSYEKL. Trimming left V 4 bases short and J 4 bases short, with 10 bases between. CDR3 in DNA: TGCGCCAGCAGCCGTCCCGACATCTATGGCTACACCTTC. It translates to CASSRPDIYGYTF.

This chain joins TRBV25-1 and TRBJ1-6, with D possibly matching TRBD1 (6 bases). This CDR3 has 14 amino acids. Germline V gene lookup returns CDR1 MGHDK and CDR2 SYGVNS. V was clipped by 6 bases and J by 7 bases, with 13 bases between them. The CDR3 bases are TGTGCCAGCAGACTTTCTCAGGGGAATTCACCCCTCCACTTT. Translated, it gives CASRLSQGNSPLHF.

This clone was seen only once. V and J are TRBV27 and TRBJ1-2; possibly TRBD1 for D (6 bases). The CDR3 has 15 residues. Looked up from germline, CDR1 is MNHEY and CDR2 is SMNVEV (reference sequence). The V and J ends lost 11 bases and 11 bases respectively, with 30 bases between them. The CDR3 sequence is CAASPAGTPGLGYTF. The CDR3 DNA is TGTGCCGCCTCACCGGCGGGGACACCCGGTCTTGGGTACACCTTC.

This clone has just a few counts. This sequence joins TRBV4-1 and TRBJ2-1, with TRBD2 identical over 8 bases. V lost 2 bases to trimming and J lost 4 bases; unmatched junction nucleotides: 7. This CDR3 is 16 amino acids long. The germline gives CDR1 MGHRA, CDR2 YSYEKL. Here the CDR3 DNA reads TGCGCCAGCAGCCAACAGGGACTAGTCTATTACAATGAGCAGTTCTTC. It translates to CASSQQGLVYYNEQFF.

On this clone itself: Distinct nucleotide sequences in the sample also encode this CDR3. The V gene is TRBV6-5, the J gene TRBJ1-1; D call uncertain. CDR1 and CDR2 from the germline V gene are MNHEY and SVGAGI. V lost 9 bases and J 1 base, leaving 15 bases between the germline ends. The CDR3 is 14 residues long. Written as DNA, the CDR3 is TGTGCCAGTAGTACCCTGGGAGGGAACACTGAAGCTTTCTTT. Protein sequence: CASSTLGGNTEAFF.

This chain joins TRBV20-1 and TRBJ1-5; TRBD1 is a possible D gene (5 bases). The CDR3 has 11 amino acids. Germline CDR1 and CDR2: DFQATT and SNEGSKA (reference sequence). The germline V and J ends were trimmed by 6 bases and 8 bases, with 11 bases remaining between them. The CDR3 nucleotides read TGCAGTGCCACCCCGGACAAGCCCCAGCATTTT. This translates into CSATPDKPQHF.

The J gene is TRBJ1-1, the V gene TRBV28; 10 bases are a match to TRBD1. The CDR3 loop spans 14 amino acids. Trimming cost V 3 bases and J 11 bases; bases outside gene matches: 9. Germline loops: CDR1 MDHEN, CDR2 SYDVKM. The CDR3 sequence is CASSFLGTGETAFF. CDR3 DNA sequence: TGTGCCAGCAGTTTTCTTGGGACAGGGGAGACGGCTTTCTTT.